The rows below give T cell receptor beta chains drawn from one sample of a study of blood T cell repertoires in COVID-19. The table came from immunoSEQ multiplex PCR; TCRdb's copy has only in-frame clones and leaves some out. The data contain over 100,000 clones, about four fifths of them singletons. Sequencing was carried out using peripheral blood. The receptors derive from a man aged 35-49 years with active or convalescent COVID-19. The CDR3 runs from the conserved cysteine through the conserved F or W. Fields, in order: D gene, V gene, J gene, clone size, CDR3 protein. D genes are given only for firm matches. Expanded clones get a size class; other rows say once, few or many, or leave the size out.

D: TRBD1; V: TRBV10-3; J: TRBJ1-1; size: NA; CDR3: CAISWTGVNTEAFF
D: TRBD1; V: TRBV18; J: TRBJ1-2; size: NA; CDR3: CASSMIQGALDYGYTF
D: NA; V: TRBV9; J: TRBJ1-1; size: NA; CDR3: CASSVVSGSNTEAFF
D: TRBD1; V: TRBV28; J: TRBJ1-1; size: NA; CDR3: CASSPQTGAHTEAFF
D: TRBD2; V: TRBV6-5; J: TRBJ2-3; size: NA; CDR3: CASSYQRGHTDTQYF
D: TRBD2; V: TRBV27; J: TRBJ2-2; size: few; CDR3: CASSLTSAGELFF
D: NA; V: TRBV29-1; J: TRBJ1-2; size: NA; CDR3: CSVRIEANYGYTF
D: TRBD2; V: TRBV5-5; J: TRBJ2-3; size: NA; CDR3: CASSRPGLAVTDTQYF
D: NA; V: TRBV5-6; J: TRBJ1-5; size: NA; CDR3: CASSLTAEQPQHF
D: TRBD1; V: TRBV27; J: TRBJ2-7; size: NA; CDR3: CASSFWGQGAGEQYF
D: NA; V: TRBV14; J: TRBJ1-1; size: NA; CDR3: CASSHSLGGQEAFF
D: NA; V: TRBV12-3/TRBV12-4; J: TRBJ2-7; size: NA; CDR3: CASSLQGAYEQYF
D: TRBD2; V: TRBV19; J: TRBJ2-1; size: NA; CDR3: CASNPAGGYNEQFF
D: TRBD2; V: TRBV27; J: TRBJ2-7; size: once; CDR3: CASSLNSGGAGYEQYF
D: NA; V: TRBV18; J: TRBJ2-2; size: NA; CDR3: CASSPGLNTGELFF
D: TRBD2; V: TRBV7-3; J: TRBJ2-1; size: NA; CDR3: CASLGTSGYDFYNEQFF
D: NA; V: TRBV29-1; J: TRBJ2-3; size: NA; CDR3: CSVPGEARTDTQYF
D: NA; V: TRBV6-2/TRBV6-3; J: TRBJ1-5; size: many; CDR3: CASSYPTGYNQPQHF
D: TRBD1; V: TRBV29-1; J: TRBJ1-2; size: NA; CDR3: CSVAPGQSPSTGGYTF
D: NA; V: TRBV6-2/TRBV6-3; J: TRBJ1-1; size: NA; CDR3: CASSTRVENTEAFF
D: NA; V: TRBV7-9; J: TRBJ2-2; size: NA; CDR3: CASSPIAQPNTGELFF
D: TRBD1; V: TRBV7-7; J: TRBJ2-7; size: NA; CDR3: CASSPDRGYEQYF
D: NA; V: TRBV4-2; J: TRBJ2-1; size: NA; CDR3: CASSPWRGSYNEQFF
D: NA; V: TRBV6-2/TRBV6-3; J: TRBJ1-1; size: NA; CDR3: CASSYSSTGITEAFF
D: TRBD2; V: TRBV7-2; J: TRBJ2-7; size: NA; CDR3: CASSPAGTRYEQYF
D: TRBD1; V: TRBV12-3/TRBV12-4; J: TRBJ1-1; size: NA; CDR3: CASSQDRGPTFF
D: TRBD1; V: TRBV5-6; J: TRBJ1-2; size: NA; CDR3: CASSLGTGVYGYTF
D: NA; V: TRBV7-3; J: TRBJ2-1; size: once; CDR3: CASSLGGSYNEQFF
D: NA; V: TRBV6-5; J: TRBJ1-1; size: NA; CDR3: CASIKNGNTEAFF
D: TRBD2; V: TRBV5-1; J: TRBJ2-5; size: NA; CDR3: CASSLGTSGGETQYF
D: TRBD1; V: TRBV5-1; J: TRBJ2-1; size: few; CDR3: CASTRDRGGDEQFF
D: NA; V: TRBV3-1/TRBV3-2; J: TRBJ2-6; size: NA; CDR3: CASSQVQGTSGANVLTF
D: NA; V: TRBV7-2; J: TRBJ2-3; size: NA; CDR3: CASSPRRGNPTNTQYF
D: NA; V: TRBV7-6; J: TRBJ2-3; size: once; CDR3: CASSLLGLGGTDTQYF
D: NA; V: TRBV10-3; J: TRBJ1-4; size: NA; CDR3: CAISDSARPGHEKLFF
D: NA; V: TRBV20-1; J: TRBJ1-4; size: NA; CDR3: CSARVEEKLFF
D: TRBD1; V: TRBV24-1; J: TRBJ2-3; size: NA; CDR3: CATSDSRTGGTDTQYF
D: TRBD2; V: TRBV5-4; J: TRBJ2-6; size: NA; CDR3: CASSLVGLAGGNSGANVLTF
D: TRBD1; V: TRBV3-1/TRBV3-2; J: TRBJ2-3; size: NA; CDR3: CASSQLGQGVWDTQYF
D: NA; V: TRBV5-6; J: TRBJ2-2; size: NA; CDR3: CASSPIGEGSGELFF
D: NA; V: TRBV12-3/TRBV12-4; J: TRBJ1-3; size: many; CDR3: CASSSGRNTIYF
D: TRBD1; V: TRBV7-3; J: TRBJ1-6; size: once; CDR3: CASSFTGTGVNSPLHF
D: NA; V: TRBV7-3; J: TRBJ2-5; size: NA; CDR3: CASSPTGTPQETQYF
D: NA; V: TRBV7-3; J: TRBJ2-1; size: NA; CDR3: CASSPAAGLSYNEQFF